This entry lists 24 T cell receptor beta chains sequenced from one sample in a study of tissue T cells after allogeneic stem cell transplantation. The protocol was immunoSEQ multiplex PCR, while the TCRdb copy is restricted to in-frame clones and leaves out a portion. The table has a few thousand clones, approximately 60% seen once; the top ten hold just over 20%. Sequences were derived from tissue from the jejunum, sampled at autopsy. Receptors were obtained from a male donor aged 60 or over with lung cancer.

CDR3: CASSYTGGFSGNTIYF. The CDR3, as DNA: TGTGCCAGCAGTTATACAGGAGGATTCTCTGGAAACACCATATATTTT. The chain recombines TRBV6-5 with TRBJ1-3, with a weak D call TRBD1 (5 bases). The CDR3 contains 16 residues. Looked up from germline, CDR1 is MNHEY and CDR2 is SVGAGI. The ends were cut back, 3 bases at V and 0 bases at J, with 12 bases in the middle.

This clone was detected a few times. This chain uses TRBV21-1 with TRBJ1-2; TRBD1 is the table's D call, not checked against the DNA. TRBV21-1 is noted as a pseudogene. The CDR3 length is 15 residues. The CDR3 loop reads CASSRHRGRSYGYTF. DNA of the CDR3: TGTGCCAGCAGCAGACACAGGGGGCGAAGCTATGGCTACACCTTC.

The J gene is TRBJ2-5, the V gene TRBV4-3; 10 bases agree with TRBD1. V was clipped by 0 bases and J by 5 bases; unmatched bases: 6. Germline loops: CDR1 LGHNA, CDR2 YSLEER. The CDR3 spans 16 residues. CDR3 sequence: CASSQETGTGVETQYF. The CDR3 nucleotides read TGCGCCAGCAGCCAAGAGACCGGGACAGGGGTCGAGACCCAGTACTTC.

This clone is termed large. The chain employs TRBV7-9 and TRBJ1-1; D is perhaps TRBD1 (6 bases). The CDR3 is made up of 14 amino acids. V dropped 0 bases and J dropped 6 bases, with 11 bases sitting between them. Germline CDR1 SEHNR, CDR2 FQNEAQ (reference sequence). The CDR3 coding sequence is TGTGCCAGCAGCTTAGCGTCGGGGGCCCCTGAAGCTTTCTTT. This gives the protein CASSLASGAPEAFF.

The genes are TRBV27 and TRBJ2-7, with 8 positions matching TRBD2. V trimming: 11 bases; J trimming: 0 bases; junction bases outside the gene matches: 15. The CDR3 has 16 amino acids. Germline V gene sequence: CDR1 MNHEY, CDR2 SMNVEV (reference sequence). CDR3 sequence (DNA): TGTGCCTCCTCGCCTAGCGGGCTTAGGAGCTCCTACGAGCAGTACTTC. Its translation: CASSPSGLRSSYEQYF.

There are a few counts of this clone. The rearrangement joins TRBV6-1 to TRBJ1-4, with TRBD1 matching over 8 bases. The length of the CDR3 is 16 residues. Germline V gene lookup returns CDR1 MNHNS and CDR2 SASEGT. Trimming at V came to 4 bases and at J to 8 bases, leaving 12 bases not matched to a gene. DNA for the CDR3: TGTGCCAGCAGTGGCTCAACAGGGGGTTTAGGAGAAAAACTGTTTTTT. Its translation: CASSGSTGGLGEKLFF.

The chain combines TRBV30 with TRBJ2-4; tentative D call: TRBD2 (7 bases). CDR1 is GTSNPN, CDR2 SVGIG, per germline (reference sequence). The CDR3 contains 13 residues. The germline V and J ends were trimmed by 2 bases and 9 bases, with 14 bases remaining between them. The CDR3 DNA is TGTGCCTGGAGTCGGGGGGCCCGGGGCATTCAGTACTTC. Protein: CAWSRGARGIQYF.

The chain employs TRBV30 and TRBJ2-2, with 7 bases matching TRBD1. The trim removed 2 bases at V and 5 bases at J, leaving 8 bases unmatched. The CDR3 extends over 15 amino acids. Germline V CDR1 and CDR2: GTSNPN, SVGIG (reference sequence). The CDR3 protein is CAWSSRGGRTGELFF. As DNA, the CDR3 is TGTGCCTGGAGTTCTAGAGGGGGCCGTACCGGGGAGCTGTTTTTT. Together with reference TRBV30 and TRBJ2-2, the CDR3 gives the full variable domain: SQTIHQWPATLVQPVGSPLSLECTVEGTSNPNLYWYRQAAGRGLQLLFYSVGIGQISSEVPQNLSASRPQDRQFILSSKKLLLSDSGFYLCAWSSRGGRTGELFFGEGSRLTVL.

V is TRBV21-1 and J is TRBJ2-2; TRBD2 is the table's D call and was not checked against the DNA. TRBV21-1 is a pseudogene segment. The CDR3 is 16 amino acids. The CDR3 coding sequence is TGTGCCAGCAGCCTCCCCGCGGAGGGGGGGACCGGGGAGCTGTTTTTT. This sequence encodes CASSLPAEGGTGELFF.

This clone was seen a handful of times. The gene calls are TRBV9 and TRBJ1-2; D is uncertain. The CDR3 runs 13 residues. Trimming took off 0 bases at V and 4 bases at J, with 7 bases between the two ends. Germline V gene data show CDR1 as SGDLS and CDR2 as YYNGEE. CDR3 in amino acids: CASSVAGRYGYTF. DNA of the CDR3: TGTGCCAGCAGCGTAGCTGGACGCTATGGCTACACCTTC.

The V gene is TRBV7-2, the J gene TRBJ1-5; D not certain. V lost 5 bases, J lost 7 bases, and 12 bases lay in between. The V gene's germline CDR1 is SGHTA and CDR2 FQGNSA. The CDR3 spans 13 residues. The CDR3 nucleotides are TGTGCCAGCAGCACGCGCGGGGAACAGCCCCAGCATTTT. Its protein is CASSTRGEQPQHF.

The gene calls are TRBV6-2 or TRBV6-3 and TRBJ2-3; perhaps D is TRBD1 or TRBD2 (5 bases each). CDR3 length equals 15 residues. Between the trimmed V and J ends, which lost 0 bases and 4 bases, there was a span of 11 bases. Germline V gene sequence: CDR1 MNHEY, CDR2 SVGEGT. Here the CDR3 DNA reads TGTGCCAGCAGTTACTCTCCTGGGACGGCAGATACGCAGTATTTT. It is translated as CASSYSPGTADTQYF.

This clone occurred once. V and J are TRBV25-1 and TRBJ1-6; no reliable D call. The V end lost 3 bases, the J end lost 4 bases, and 13 bases lay between the germline ends. The CDR3 is 16 residues long. Germline CDR1 MGHDK, CDR2 SYGVNS. The CDR3 spells CASSDGSGLYNSPLHF. In nucleotides, the CDR3 is TGTGCCAGCAGTGACGGATCCGGATTATATAATTCACCCCTCCACTTT.

This clone counts as medium-sized (0.01 to 0.1%). The rearrangement joins TRBV30 to TRBJ1-2, with 8 bases that match TRBD1. The CDR3 is made up of 12 amino acids. J gave up 8 bases and V 5 bases, and 7 bases lay outside the gene matches. CDR1 is GTSNPN and CDR2 is SVGIG in the germline V gene (reference sequence). The CDR3 region has the DNA TGTGCCTGGCGACCTCCAGGGGGCGGCTACACCTTC. It yields the protein CAWRPPGGGYTF. The variable domain in full, with the rest retrieved from reference TRBV30 and TRBJ1-2, is SQTIHQWPATLVQPVGSPLSLECTVEGTSNPNLYWYRQAAGRGLQLLFYSVGIGQISSEVPQNLSASRPQDRQFILSSKKLLLSDSGFYLCAWRPPGGGYTFGSGTRLTVV.

This clone counts as medium-sized. The chain employs TRBV10-3 and TRBJ2-1; 11 positions agree with TRBD2. V lost 2 bases and J lost 3; bases outside the gene matches: 3. The CDR3 is 16 amino acids. CDR1 is ENHRY and CDR2 is SYGVKD in the germline V gene. DNA of the CDR3: TGTGCCATCAGTGAGAGAGGGACTAGCGGCTACAATGAGCAGTTCTTC. The encoded protein is CAISERGTSGYNEQFF.

The rearrangement uses TRBV6-6 and TRBJ2-3; weak D call: TRBD1 (6 bases). V shed 4 bases and J shed 1 base, with 15 bases lying between them. The germline gives CDR1 MNHNY, CDR2 SVGAGI (reference sequence). The CDR3 spans 16 residues. CDR3 protein: CASSSTDRPRTDTQYF. CDR3 DNA sequence: TGTGCCAGCAGTTCCACAGACAGGCCACGCACAGATACGCAGTATTTT.

V gene TRBV28 combines with J gene TRBJ2-2, with 8 bases matching TRBD1. CDR3 length: 14 amino acids. V lost 7 bases to trimming and J lost 3 bases; unmatched junction nucleotides: 4. CDR1 and CDR2 from the germline V gene are MDHEN and SYDVKM. CDR3 sequence reads: CASMGQEYTGELFF. Here the CDR3 DNA reads TGTGCCAGCATGGGACAGGAGTACACCGGGGAGCTGTTTTTT.

This clone has a handful of counts. The chain is built from TRBV4-1 and TRBJ2-3; the D is unclear. Trimming cost V 8 bases and J 1 base, with 16 bases left between them. The CDR3 is 15 amino acids. The germline V gene has CDR1 MGHRA and CDR2 YSYEKL. CDR3 DNA: TGCGCCAGCCTTCCTCAGGAAAAGGGCACAGATACGCAGTATTTT. It yields the protein CASLPQEKGTDTQYF.

The V gene is TRBV27, the J gene TRBJ1-5; D uncertain. CDR3 size: 17 residues. V gave up 5 bases and J gave up 0 bases, with 17 bases separating them. CDR1 MNHEY and CDR2 SMNVEV come from the germline V gene (reference sequence). Here the CDR3 DNA reads TGTGCCAGCAGTCCCTGGACCCTAAAATATAGCAATCAGCCCCAGCATTTT. It encodes CASSPWTLKYSNQPQHF.

The chain recombines TRBV5-1 with TRBJ2-7; 8 bases align to TRBD2. The CDR3 runs 15 residues. Unmatched junction bases numbered 10, after V lost 4 bases and J lost 4 bases. CDR1 is SGHRS, CDR2 YFSETQ, per germline. The CDR3 region has the DNA TGCGCCAGCAGCAGGGCGGGACTAGGTTCGTACGAGCAGTACTTC. This sequence encodes CASSRAGLGSYEQYF.

In this sample, this clone is medium-sized. DNA of the CDR3: TGTGCCAGCAGCTTAGTGGAGGGCTACACCTTC. Protein sequence: CASSLVEGYTF. This sequence joins TRBV7-9 and TRBJ1-2; no reliable D call. V was shortened by 1 base and J by 8 bases, with 5 bases between the two germline ends. The CDR3 extends over 11 amino acids. From germline, CDR1 is SEHNR and CDR2 FQNEAQ (reference sequence).

There are a few counts of this clone. The V and J genes are TRBV30 and TRBJ1-2, with 9 bases aligning to TRBD1. J lost 4 bases, V lost 3 bases, and 3 bases had no gene match. This CDR3 has 13 residues. Per the germline V gene, CDR1 is GTSNPN and CDR2 is SVGIG (reference sequence). CDR3 loop: CAWRPQGAYGYTF. The CDR3 region has the DNA TGTGCCTGGAGGCCACAGGGGGCCTATGGCTACACCTTC.

In its sample, this clone was seen a few times. The CDR3: CASSPITVEGYTF. DNA for the CDR3: TGTGCCAGCAGCCCAATCACGGTTGAGGGCTACACCTTC. V usage is TRBV7-9 and J usage is TRBJ1-2; no clear D gene. The germline CDR1 and CDR2 sequences are SEHNR and FQNEAQ (reference sequence). V was shortened by 5 bases and J by 8 bases, with 15 bases between the two germline ends. The CDR3 is 13 residues long.

The chain carries TRBV2 and TRBJ2-3, with 8 bases identical to TRBD2. The germline V gene has CDR1 SNHLY and CDR2 FYNNEI. The CDR3 loop spans 13 amino acids. Trimming took 1 base from V and 12 from J; bases not matched to a gene: 6. CDR3 protein: CASSEGGLGIQYF. The CDR3 DNA reads TGTGCCAGCAGTGAAGGGGGACTAGGGATCCAGTATTTT.